This T cell receptor (beta chain) was identified during a study of shared clonotypes between healthy human individuals. Study at large: Each donor contributed plates that comprised three CD4 naive, three CD4 memory, two CD8 naive and one CD8 memory.

A remark on this clone: Antigen unknown.

CDR3 size: 15 residues. Trimming stripped 0 bases from V and 2 bases from J, with 5 bases between. Germline CDR1 reads MNHNS; CDR2 reads SASEGT. Splitting the CD4+ cells yielded a CD45RA+ naive subset and a CD45RA-negative memory subset. Profiled with immunoSEQ multiplex PCR; TCRdb holds only in-frame clones, not every one. The table shows 1.6 million or so clones, with around 97% occurring only once. General study findings and limits: With several donors compared, around 4.7% of naive CD4 clonotypes were shared. All-four-donor shared clonotypes had higher generation probabilities than non-shared clonotypes did.

The clonotype originates from a man aged 30 to 39 in good health. Sequenced material: naive CD4+ T cells sorted from blood. Subset of the sample: CD45RA+ positively selected. This sequence joins TRBV6-1 and TRBJ2-6, with D unclear. CDR3 sequence: CASSEAWAGANVLTF. As DNA, the CDR3 is TGTGCCAGCAGTGAAGCATGGGCTGGGGCCAACGTCCTGACTTTC.